This TCR beta chain was sequenced for a study of cytomegalovirus exposure and HLA in healthy donors. Study-wide results and caveats: Among the sequence variants, a highly shared cluster was likely an artifact of sequencing. Indistinguishable V segments such as TRBV6-2 and TRBV6-3 were excluded.

On this clone: Its antigen is unidentified.

Primers: 60 Vbeta forward and 13 Jbeta reverse. Under the authors' procedure: Counted up in a later analysis, unique TCR beta chains came to some 80 million, with some 9.9 million shared. The data were produced by immunoSEQ multiplex PCR, yet TCRdb's version contains in-frame clones alone and is incomplete. V and J calls plus clone size are reproduced from that table; the DNA served to infer D and trimming. The sample has some 110,000 clones, 55% to 65% seen once. The ends were cut back, 6 bases at V and 5 bases at J, with 8 bases in the middle. The V gene's germline CDR1 is LNHDA and CDR2 SQIVND (reference sequence). The length of the CDR3 is 12 residues.

The genes are TRBV19 and TRBJ1-5; no clear D. The source material was PBMCs. The clonotype originates from a woman in her thirties in good health and CMV-seronegative. CDR3 coding DNA: TGTGCCAGTAGCCAGTCCTATCAGCCCCAGCATTTT. Protein: CASSQSYQPQHF.